What follows are 13 T cell receptor beta chains derived from one specimen sequenced in a study of T cell repertoires in cytomegalovirus infection. Each CDR3 protein is one row after TCRdb ran MiXCR on the reads. The sample has fewer than 350,000 distinct CDR3 sequences; over 7.5% are singletons. The sample consisted of PBMCs. The receptors shown here come from a human donor in good health (CMV status not recorded). Some clones in this sample may be carry-over from other donors' samples.

This clonotype was found a few times. The chain couples TRBV18 to TRBJ1-2; TRBD1 agrees at 9 bases. There are 14 residues in the CDR3. The ends lost 5 bases at V and 5 bases at J; junction bases unmatched: 6. Germline values: CDR1 KGHSH, CDR2 LQKENI. Written as DNA, the CDR3 is TGTGCCAGCTCATCTACGGGACAGGGTTATGGCTACACCTTC. This translates into CASSSTGQGYGYTF.

This clonotype was counted at least ten times. The CDR3 loop is CAIRAARNDVIGYTF. CDR3 DNA: TGTGCCATCAGAGCAGCCCGAAACGACGTCATAGGCTACACCTTC. This chain uses TRBV10-3 with TRBJ1-2; D is uncertain. V shed 6 bases and J shed 8 bases, with 22 bases lying between them. Germline CDR1 reads ENHRY; CDR2 reads SYGVKD. The CDR3 spans 15 residues.

This clonotype was counted at least ten times. The chain joins TRBV7-2 to TRBJ2-7, with D hard to call. V was pared by 5 bases and J by 0 bases, with 11 bases between. This CDR3 contains 14 residues. The germline V gene encodes CDR1 SGHTA and CDR2 FQGNSA. In DNA form, the CDR3 reads TGTGCCAGCAGCACTCAGAAGGGCTCCTACGAGCAGTACTTC. This gives the protein CASSTQKGSYEQYF.

At least ten counts were recorded for this clonotype. This chain uses TRBV12-3 or TRBV12-4 with TRBJ2-6; D is undetermined. This CDR3 comprises 16 residues. V shed 7 bases and J shed 2 bases, with 15 bases lying between them. The chain's CDR3 is CASTWDRVAGANVLTF. In DNA form, the CDR3 reads TGTGCCAGCACCTGGGATAGGGTAGCTGGGGCCAACGTCCTGACTTTC.

This clonotype was detected only a few times. The rearrangement joins TRBV19 to TRBJ2-3, with 9 nucleotides matching TRBD1. Germline values: CDR1 LNHDA, CDR2 SQIVND (reference sequence). This CDR3 is built from 14 residues. J gave up 6 bases and V 5 bases, and 6 bases lay outside the gene matches. This CDR3 is CASSFGQGFDTQYF. CDR3 DNA: TGTGCCAGTAGTTTTGGACAGGGGTTTGATACGCAGTATTTT.

Ten or more counts support this clonotype. The rearrangement joins TRBV4-3 to TRBJ2-1; D might be TRBD1 (6 bases). Germline V gene data show CDR1 as LGHNA and CDR2 as YSLEER. There are 16 residues in the CDR3. V gave up 1 base and J gave up 5 bases, with 15 bases separating them. DNA for the CDR3: TGCGCCAGCAGCCAAGGAGGGGGATATAGTAACAATGAGCAGTTCTTC. This sequence encodes CASSQGGGYSNNEQFF.

This clonotype was recorded a few times. The chain uses TRBV7-2 and TRBJ1-1, with TRBD1 matching 9 bases. CDR3 length: 14 amino acids. Germline-derived CDR1 and CDR2 are SGHTA and FQGNSA. The ends lost 5 bases at V and 6 bases at J; junction bases unmatched: 7. Here the CDR3 reads CASSVHRGRAEAFF. The CDR3 DNA reads TGTGCCAGCAGCGTACACAGGGGGCGCGCTGAAGCTTTCTTT.

The DNA of the CDR3 is TGCGCCAGCAGCTTGGACAGGGGTTTCGGGGAGCAGTACTTC. This gives the protein CASSLDRGFGEQYF. This chain connects TRBV5-1 to TRBJ2-7, with TRBD1 identical over 7 bases. The length of the CDR3 is 14 residues. V gave up 0 bases and J gave up 7 bases; unmatched junction bases: 7. From germline, CDR1 is SGHRS and CDR2 YFSETQ.

The chain combines TRBV20-1 with TRBJ1-1; 7 bases agree with TRBD1. The CDR3 is 11 amino acids. CDR1 is DFQATT, CDR2 SNEGSKA, per germline (reference sequence). V was pared by 4 bases and J by 5 bases, with 1 base of the junction left unmatched. CDR3 protein: CSATGGTEAFF. The CDR3 DNA reads TGCAGTGCTACAGGGGGGACTGAAGCTTTCTTT.

This clonotype was seen a few times. This chain joins TRBV20-1 and TRBJ2-3, with 9 bases lining up with TRBD2. After removal of 6 bases from V and 4 bases from J, the junction contained 11 bases not matched to a gene. CDR3 length equals 15 residues. The V gene's germline CDR1 is DFQATT and CDR2 SNEGSKA (reference sequence). The CDR3 region is CSAGRGGRDPDTQYF. The CDR3 coding sequence is TGCAGTGCGGGGCGGGGCGGGAGGGACCCAGATACGCAGTATTTT.

The J gene is TRBJ2-7, the V gene TRBV6-2 or TRBV6-3, with D unresolved. The CDR3 is made up of 12 amino acids. V lost 2 bases and J 9 bases, leaving 11 bases between the germline ends. CDR1 and CDR2 from the germline V gene are MNHEY and SVGEGT. CDR3 sequence: CASSYTSSGQYF. CDR3 in DNA: TGTGCCAGCAGTTACACTTCGTCCGGGCAGTACTTC.

This clonotype has at least ten counts. The genes are TRBV7-9 and TRBJ2-1; D remains unclear. CDR3 length equals 16 residues. Germline CDR1 SEHNR, CDR2 FQNEAQ (reference sequence). V lost 5 bases and J 4 bases, leaving 18 bases between the germline ends. CDR3 region: CASSPRASRRYNEQFF. The CDR3 nucleotides read TGTGCCAGCAGCCCCCGGGCCAGCAGGAGATACAATGAGCAGTTCTTC.

CDR3 sequence: CASSMTGVYEQYF. Written as DNA, the CDR3 is TGTGCCAGCAGCATGACAGGGGTCTACGAGCAGTACTTC. This chain links TRBV7-9 with TRBJ2-7; the match to TRBD1 covers 8 bases. The CDR3 has 13 amino acids. With 5 bases clipped from V and 3 bases from J, the junction kept 3 bases outside the gene matches. The germline gives CDR1 SEHNR, CDR2 FQNEAQ (reference sequence).